Here is one TCR beta chain with its context. Its antigen is currently not known. The record has no base qualities; no much larger clone is one base away. Libraries were built with PCR. The sequencing machine was an Illumina HiSeq 2500. TCR library preparation used molecular barcoding, with unique molecular identifiers applied to normalize quantification of the TCRbeta repertoire. TCRdb applied fastp at Q25 and MiXCR to the public reads, then kept only in-frame beta chains. Rows with one shared CDR3 protein collapse into an entry with the most common genes and DNA. The sample records a few hundred thousand distinct CDR3 sequences, about 12% of which are singletons. The ten biggest clones cover 4.5% to 6% of the sample. Per the germline V gene, LGHNA is the CDR1 and YNFKEQ is the CDR2. Germline trimming: 6 bases from V, 2 bases from J; junction bases outside gene matches: 8. The CDR3, from cysteine to phenylalanine, totals 15 residues. Kept here is only the CDR3 DNA, which spans 45 bases and is read in frame from base 1.

The data are from a study of T-cell reconstitution after alpha-beta-depleted transplantation in children (dated by TCRdb to 2016 to 2017). For the study in its entirety: The study quantitatively tracked T-cell immune reconstitution after TCRalphabeta/CD19-depleted allogeneic hematopoietic cell transplantation in children using TCR repertoire profiling.

The sequenced sample was PBMCs from the stem cell graft donor, obtained from the stem cell graft. Here the chain combines TRBV4-2 and TRBJ2-3, and 7 junctional nucleotides match TRBD2. The sequence derives from a human donor who donated a stem cell graft to a child with combined immunodeficiency. This receptor carries the CDR3 CASRMSGNPTDTQYF. The DNA is TGTGCCAGCAGGATGAGCGGGAACCCCACAGATACGCAGTATTTT.